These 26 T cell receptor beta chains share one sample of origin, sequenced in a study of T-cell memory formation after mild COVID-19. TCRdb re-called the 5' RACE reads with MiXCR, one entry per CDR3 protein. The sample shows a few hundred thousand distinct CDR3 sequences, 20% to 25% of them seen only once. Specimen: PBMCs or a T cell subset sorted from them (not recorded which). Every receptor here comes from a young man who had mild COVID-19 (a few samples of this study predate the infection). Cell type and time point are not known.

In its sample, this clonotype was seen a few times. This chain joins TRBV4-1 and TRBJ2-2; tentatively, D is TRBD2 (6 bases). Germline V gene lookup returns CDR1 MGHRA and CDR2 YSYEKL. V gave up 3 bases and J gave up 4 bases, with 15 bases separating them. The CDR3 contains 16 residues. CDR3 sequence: CASSHPARGITGELFF. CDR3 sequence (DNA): TGCGCCAGCAGCCATCCCGCTCGGGGGATCACCGGGGAGCTGTTTTTT.

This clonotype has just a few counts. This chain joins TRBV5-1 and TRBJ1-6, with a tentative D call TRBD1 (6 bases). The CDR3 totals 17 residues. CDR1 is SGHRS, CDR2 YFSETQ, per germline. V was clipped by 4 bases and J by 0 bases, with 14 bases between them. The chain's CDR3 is CASSGGGPSSYNSPLHF. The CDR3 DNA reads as TGCGCCAGCAGCGGTGGGGGGCCAAGCTCCTATAATTCACCCCTCCACTTT.

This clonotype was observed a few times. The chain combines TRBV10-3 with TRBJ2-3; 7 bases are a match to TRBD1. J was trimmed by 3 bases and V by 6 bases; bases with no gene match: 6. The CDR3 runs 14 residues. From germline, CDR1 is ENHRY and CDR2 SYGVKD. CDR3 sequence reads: CAIRTGMITDTQYF. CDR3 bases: TGTGCCATCAGGACAGGGATGATAACAGATACGCAGTATTTT.

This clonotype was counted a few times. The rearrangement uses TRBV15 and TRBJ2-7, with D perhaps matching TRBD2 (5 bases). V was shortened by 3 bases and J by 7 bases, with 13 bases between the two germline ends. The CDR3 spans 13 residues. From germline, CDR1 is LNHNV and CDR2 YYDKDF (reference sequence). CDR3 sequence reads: CATSRVGGLEQYV. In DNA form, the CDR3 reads TGTGCCACCAGCAGGGTCGGAGGTTTGGAGCAGTACGTC.

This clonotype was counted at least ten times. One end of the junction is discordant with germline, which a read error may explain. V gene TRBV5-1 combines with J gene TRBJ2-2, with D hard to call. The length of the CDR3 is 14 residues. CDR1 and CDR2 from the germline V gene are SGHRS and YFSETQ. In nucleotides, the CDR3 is TGCGCCAGCAGCCCCCCGACCTACACGGGGGAGCTGTTTTTT. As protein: CASSPPTYTGELFF.

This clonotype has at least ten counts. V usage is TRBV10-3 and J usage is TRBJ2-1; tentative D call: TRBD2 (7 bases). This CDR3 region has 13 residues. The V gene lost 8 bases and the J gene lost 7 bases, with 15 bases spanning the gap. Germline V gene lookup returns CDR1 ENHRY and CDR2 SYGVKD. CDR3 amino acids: CAIGGGGLNEQFF. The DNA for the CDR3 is TGTGCCATCGGGGGGGGCGGATTGAATGAGCAGTTCTTC.

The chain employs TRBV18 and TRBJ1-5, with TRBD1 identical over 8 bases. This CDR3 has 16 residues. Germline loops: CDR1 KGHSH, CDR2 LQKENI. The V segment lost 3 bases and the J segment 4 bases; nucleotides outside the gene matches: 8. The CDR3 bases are TGTGCCAGCTCACCCGACAGGACAGGGATGAATCAGCCCCAGCATTTT. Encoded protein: CASSPDRTGMNQPQHF.

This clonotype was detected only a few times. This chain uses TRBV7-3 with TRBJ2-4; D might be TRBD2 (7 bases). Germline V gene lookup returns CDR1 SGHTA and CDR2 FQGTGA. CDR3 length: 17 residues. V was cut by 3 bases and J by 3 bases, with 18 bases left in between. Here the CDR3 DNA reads TGTGCCAGCAGCTTCTCCATCGGGGGGCCGGACAAAAACATTCAGTACTTC. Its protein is CASSFSIGGPDKNIQYF.

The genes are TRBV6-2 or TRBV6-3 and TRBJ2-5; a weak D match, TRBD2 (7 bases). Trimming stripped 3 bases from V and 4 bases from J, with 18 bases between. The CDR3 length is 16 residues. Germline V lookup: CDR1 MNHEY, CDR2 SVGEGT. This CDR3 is CASSYSKGGVRETQYF. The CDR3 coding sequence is TGTGCCAGCAGTTATAGTAAGGGGGGGGTCCGAGAGACCCAGTACTTC.

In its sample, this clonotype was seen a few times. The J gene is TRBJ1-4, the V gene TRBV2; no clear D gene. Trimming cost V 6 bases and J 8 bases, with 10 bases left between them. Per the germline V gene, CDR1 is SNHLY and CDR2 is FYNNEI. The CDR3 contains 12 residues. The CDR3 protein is CASSRAGEKLFF. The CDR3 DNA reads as TGTGCCAGCAGCCGGGCGGGAGAAAAACTGTTTTTT.

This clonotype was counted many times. Here the CDR3 reads CASSDRYYGYTF. Here the CDR3 DNA reads TGTGCCAGCAGTGACCGCTACTATGGCTACACCTTC. This chain links TRBV27 with TRBJ1-2; D gene unclear. This CDR3 comprises 12 residues. Trimming cost V 5 bases and J 3 bases, with 7 bases left between them. Germline values: CDR1 MNHEY, CDR2 SMNVEV (reference sequence).

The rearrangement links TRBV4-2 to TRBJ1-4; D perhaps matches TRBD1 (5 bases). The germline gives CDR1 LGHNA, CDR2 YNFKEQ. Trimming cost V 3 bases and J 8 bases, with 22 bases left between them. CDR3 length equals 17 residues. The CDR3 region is CASSQPHGRGRLEKLFF. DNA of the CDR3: TGTGCCAGCAGCCAGCCCCACGGTCGGGGCAGACTAGAAAAACTGTTTTTT.

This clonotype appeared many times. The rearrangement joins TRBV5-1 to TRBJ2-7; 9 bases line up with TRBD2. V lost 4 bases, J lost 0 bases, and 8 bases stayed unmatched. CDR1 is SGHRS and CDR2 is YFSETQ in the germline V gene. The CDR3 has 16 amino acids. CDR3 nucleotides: TGCGCCAGCAGCGGAAAGACTAGCGGCAGCTCCTACGAGCAGTACTTC. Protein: CASSGKTSGSSYEQYF.

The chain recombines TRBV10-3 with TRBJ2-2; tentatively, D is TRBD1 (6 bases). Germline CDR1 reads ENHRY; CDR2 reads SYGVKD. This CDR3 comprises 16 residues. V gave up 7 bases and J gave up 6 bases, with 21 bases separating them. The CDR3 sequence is CAIKDSRQADAGELFF. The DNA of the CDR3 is TGTGCCATCAAAGATTCCCGACAGGCAGATGCCGGGGAGCTGTTTTTT.

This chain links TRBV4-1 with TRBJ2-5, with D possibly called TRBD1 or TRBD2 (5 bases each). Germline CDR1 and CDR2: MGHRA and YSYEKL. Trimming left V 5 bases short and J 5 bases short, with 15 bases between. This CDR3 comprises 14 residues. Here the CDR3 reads CASSRSHGTETQYF. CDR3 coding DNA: TGCGCCAGCAGCAGGTCACACGGGACGGAGACCCAGTACTTC.

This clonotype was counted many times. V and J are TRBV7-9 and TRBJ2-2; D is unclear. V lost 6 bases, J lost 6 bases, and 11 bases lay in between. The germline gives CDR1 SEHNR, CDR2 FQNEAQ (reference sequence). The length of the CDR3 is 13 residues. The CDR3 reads CASSKEEPGELFF. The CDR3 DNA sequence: TGTGCCAGCAGTAAAGAAGAACCCGGGGAGCTGTTTTTT.

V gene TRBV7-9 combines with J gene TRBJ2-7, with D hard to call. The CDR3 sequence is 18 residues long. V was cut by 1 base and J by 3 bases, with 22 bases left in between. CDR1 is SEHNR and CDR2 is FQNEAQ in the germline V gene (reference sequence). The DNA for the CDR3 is TGTGCCAGCAGCTTAGGCATGCTCGACGCCTTAACGGGCTACGAGCAGTACTTC. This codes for CASSLGMLDALTGYEQYF.

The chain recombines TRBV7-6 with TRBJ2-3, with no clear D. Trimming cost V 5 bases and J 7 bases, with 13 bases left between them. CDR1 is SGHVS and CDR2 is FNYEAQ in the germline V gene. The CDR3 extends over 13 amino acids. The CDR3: CASSTPPSYTQYF. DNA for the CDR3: TGTGCCAGCAGCACCCCGCCGAGTTATACGCAGTATTTT.

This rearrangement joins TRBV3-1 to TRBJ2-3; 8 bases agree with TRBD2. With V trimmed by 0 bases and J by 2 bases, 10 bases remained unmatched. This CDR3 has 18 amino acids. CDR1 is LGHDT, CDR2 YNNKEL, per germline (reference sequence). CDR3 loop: CASSQEGRGGSPTDTQYF. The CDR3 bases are TGTGCCAGCAGCCAAGAAGGTCGGGGGGGGAGCCCCACAGATACGCAGTATTTT.

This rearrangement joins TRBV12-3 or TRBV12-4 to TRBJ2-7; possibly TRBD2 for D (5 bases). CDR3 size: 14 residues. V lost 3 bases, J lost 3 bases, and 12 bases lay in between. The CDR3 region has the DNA TGTGCCAGCAGTTTCGGGCCGGGGATCTACGAGCAGTACTTC. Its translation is CASSFGPGIYEQYF.

The CDR3 loop is CASSVGSLNSPLHF. The CDR3 nucleotides are TGTGCCAGCAGCGTAGGGTCGCTTAATTCACCCCTCCACTTT. V is TRBV9 and J is TRBJ1-6; D is unresolved. The CDR3 has 14 residues. V lost 0 bases to trimming and J lost 6 bases, with 7 bases between them. CDR1 and CDR2 (germline): SGDLS, YYNGEE.

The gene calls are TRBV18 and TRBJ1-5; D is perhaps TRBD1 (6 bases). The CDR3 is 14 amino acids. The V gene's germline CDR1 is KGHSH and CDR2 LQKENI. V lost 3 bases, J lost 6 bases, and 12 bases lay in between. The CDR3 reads CASSPLGGGQPQHF. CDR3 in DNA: TGTGCCAGCTCACCTTTGGGGGGCGGTCAGCCCCAGCATTTT.

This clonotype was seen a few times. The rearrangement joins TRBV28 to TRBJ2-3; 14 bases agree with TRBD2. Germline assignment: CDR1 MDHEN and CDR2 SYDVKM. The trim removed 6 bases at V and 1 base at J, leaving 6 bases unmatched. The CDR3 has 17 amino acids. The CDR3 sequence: CASSLKGLAGGTDTQYF. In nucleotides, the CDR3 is TGTGCCAGCAGCTTAAAGGGACTAGCGGGGGGCACAGATACGCAGTATTTT.

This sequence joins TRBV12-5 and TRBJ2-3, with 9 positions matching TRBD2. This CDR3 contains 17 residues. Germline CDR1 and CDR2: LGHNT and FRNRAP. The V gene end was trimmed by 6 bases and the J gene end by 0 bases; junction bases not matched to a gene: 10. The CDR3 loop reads CASGSPAGGLSTDTQYF. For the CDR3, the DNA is TGTGCTAGTGGCAGCCCAGCGGGGGGCCTTAGCACAGATACGCAGTATTTT.

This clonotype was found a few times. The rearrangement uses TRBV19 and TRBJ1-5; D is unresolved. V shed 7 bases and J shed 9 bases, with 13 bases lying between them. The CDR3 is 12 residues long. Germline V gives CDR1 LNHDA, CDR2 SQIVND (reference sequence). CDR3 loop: CASTAHLGPQHF. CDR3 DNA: TGTGCCAGTACAGCCCACCTGGGGCCCCAGCATTTT.

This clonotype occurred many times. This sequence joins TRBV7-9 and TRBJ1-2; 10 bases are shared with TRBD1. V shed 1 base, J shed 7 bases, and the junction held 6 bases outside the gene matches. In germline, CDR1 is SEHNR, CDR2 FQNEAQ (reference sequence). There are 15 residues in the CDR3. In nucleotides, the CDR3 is TGTGCCAGCAGCTTAGGAGGGACAGGGGAAGGTGGCTACACCTTC. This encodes CASSLGGTGEGGYTF.